The entry below gives a single T cell receptor (beta chain) sequence along with its context. Original data processing: From reference gene primer amplification, estimates of nucleated cell counts were derived. Sequenced by immunoSEQ multiplex PCR; TCRdb stores in-frame clones only, minus some. Clone size and the V and J calls come from that table; the DNA yielded D and trimming. The data hold approximately 200,000 clones, with about 84% observed a single time. The entry originates in a study of blood T cell repertoires in COVID-19. Study context: Acute and convalescent COVID-19 specimens originated in the United States, Italy and Spain. Sources were T cells, B-cell-depleted T cells, or PBMCs; the material itself was cDNA or gDNA.

Clinical history reported by participants formed the basis on which cohorts were assigned. J lost 0 bases, V lost 2 bases, and 13 bases had no gene match. CDR3 size: 18 residues. Germline V gene data show CDR1 as LGHNT and CDR2 as FRNRAP. V is TRBV12-5 and J is TRBJ2-7; TRBD1 agrees at 7 bases. The source material was PBMCs or T cells enriched from blood (not recorded which). The clonotype comes from a woman aged 35 to 49 with acute COVID-19. The CDR3 sequence is CASGLPNTRQGSSYEQYF. CDR3 nucleotide sequence: TGTGCTAGTGGTTTGCCTAACACCCGACAGGGAAGCTCCTACGAGCAGTACTTC.